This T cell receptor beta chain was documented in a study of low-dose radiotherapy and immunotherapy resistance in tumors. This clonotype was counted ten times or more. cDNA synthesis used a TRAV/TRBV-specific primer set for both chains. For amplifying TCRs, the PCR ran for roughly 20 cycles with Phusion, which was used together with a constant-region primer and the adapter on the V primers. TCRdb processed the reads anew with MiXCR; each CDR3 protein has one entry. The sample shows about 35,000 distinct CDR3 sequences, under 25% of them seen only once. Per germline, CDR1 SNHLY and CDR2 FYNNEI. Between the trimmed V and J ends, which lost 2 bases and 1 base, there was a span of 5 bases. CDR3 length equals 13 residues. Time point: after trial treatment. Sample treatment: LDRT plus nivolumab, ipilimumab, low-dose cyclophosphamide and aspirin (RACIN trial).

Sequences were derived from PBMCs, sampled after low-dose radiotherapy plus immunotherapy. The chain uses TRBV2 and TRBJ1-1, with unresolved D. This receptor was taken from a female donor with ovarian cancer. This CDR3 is CASSESGNTEAFF. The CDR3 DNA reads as TGTGCCAGCAGTGAATCAGGGAACACTGAAGCTTTCTTT. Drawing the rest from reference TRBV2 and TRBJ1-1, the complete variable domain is EPEVTQTPSHQVTQMGQEVILRCVPISNHLYFYWYRQILGQKVEFLVSFYNNEISEKSEIFDDQFSVERPDGSNFTLKIRSTKLEDSAMYFCASSESGNTEAFFGQGTRLTVV.